Listed here are 9 T cell receptor beta chains from one sample, sequenced in a study of T cell repertoires in cytomegalovirus infection. No cognate antigen is known for these TCRs. In TCRdb, the reads were re-called with MiXCR into one record per CDR3 protein. The table lists around 430,000 distinct CDR3 sequences, roughly 46% of them singletons, with 43% in the top ten. The specimen was cultured PBMCs, collected from culture after CMV antigen stimulation. These receptors all come from a human donor in good health (CMV status not recorded). Some clones in this sample may be carry-over from other donors' samples.

On this clonotype: One base away lies a much larger clone, so this may be a sequencing read error. The chain recombines TRBV7-9 with TRBJ1-6; the D is unclear. There are 12 residues in the CDR3. Germline V gene sequence: CDR1 SEHNR, CDR2 FQNEAQ (reference sequence). Trimming took 3 bases from V and 7 from J, leaving 4 bases between them. CDR3 loop: CASSFDNSPLHF. CDR3 nucleotides: TGTGCCAGCAGCTTCGACAATTCACCCCTCCACTTT.

This clonotype was seen at least ten times. The V call is TRBV7-6, the J call TRBJ1-3; 9 bases are shared with TRBD1. V gave up 5 bases and J gave up 2 bases; unmatched junction bases: 1. Germline V gene lookup returns CDR1 SGHVS and CDR2 FNYEAQ. The CDR3 length is 14 residues. The CDR3 DNA is TGTGCCAGCAGCCGGGACAGGGCTGGAAACACCATATATTTT. As protein: CASSRDRAGNTIYF.

The rearrangement links TRBV7-6 to TRBJ2-1; 8 bases match TRBD2. The V gene end was trimmed by 11 bases and the J gene end by 9 bases; junction bases not matched to a gene: 15. This CDR3 spans 14 amino acids. Germline CDR1 and CDR2: SGHVS and FNYEAQ. CDR3 protein: CAPPKGERESEQFF. Here the CDR3 DNA reads TGTGCCCCCCCAAAGGGAGAGCGGGAGAGTGAGCAGTTCTTC. The complete variable domain, with remaining parts taken from reference TRBV7-6 and TRBJ2-1, reads GAGVSQSPRYKVTKRGQDVALRCDPISGHVSLYWYRQALGQGPEFLTYFNYEAQQDKSGLPNDRFSAERPEGSISTLTIQRTEQRDSAMYRCAPPKGERESEQFFGPGTRLTVL.

CDR3 coding DNA: TGTGCCAGCAGCTGGGCCGGGGGATATGGCTACACCTTC. Its translation: CASSWAGGYGYTF. This chain links TRBV7-9 with TRBJ1-2, with D possibly matching TRBD1 (5 bases). CDR1 SEHNR and CDR2 FQNEAQ come from the germline V gene (reference sequence). V was shortened by 4 bases and J by 5 bases, with 11 bases between the two germline ends. This CDR3 is built from 13 residues. Complete variable domain (other parts from reference TRBV7-9 and TRBJ1-2): DTGVSQNPRHKITKRGQNVTFRCDPISEHNRLYWYRQTLGQGPEFLTYFQNEAQLEKSRLLSDRFSAERPKGSFSTLEIQRTEQGDSAMYLCASSWAGGYGYTFGSGTRLTVV.

The CDR3, as DNA: TGTGCCATCGACGTGAGGGGGAATGAGCAGTTCTTC. Its protein is CAIDVRGNEQFF. This chain uses TRBV12-3 or TRBV12-4 with TRBJ2-1, with a tentative D call TRBD1 (6 bases). Trimming took 10 bases from V and 7 from J, leaving 14 bases between them. The CDR3 extends over 12 amino acids.

The gene calls are TRBV19 and TRBJ1-2, with D possibly matching TRBD1 (6 bases). This CDR3 has 15 residues. The V end lost 6 bases, the J end lost 4 bases, and 18 bases lay between the germline ends. Germline V gene lookup returns CDR1 LNHDA and CDR2 SQIVND (reference sequence). CDR3 sequence reads: CASRQTGALIYGYTF. In DNA form, the CDR3 reads TGTGCCAGTAGACAAACGGGGGCCCTTATCTATGGCTACACCTTC.

The chain links TRBV28 to TRBJ2-7, with D perhaps TRBD2 (5 bases). The CDR3 contains 13 residues. Per germline, CDR1 MDHEN and CDR2 SYDVKM. Trimming left V 4 bases short and J 0 bases short, with 7 bases between. The CDR3 bases are TGTGCCAGCAGTTGGCGGGTCTCCTACGAGCAGTACTTC. This encodes CASSWRVSYEQYF.

The CDR3 loop reads CASRRRTSGGTGAKNIQYF. The CDR3, as DNA: TGTGCCAGCAGACGTAGGACTAGCGGGGGGACCGGAGCCAAAAACATTCAGTACTTC. V is TRBV2 and J is TRBJ2-4; the match to TRBD2 covers 14 bases. Unmatched junction bases numbered 10, after V lost 6 bases and J lost 0 bases. This CDR3 spans 19 amino acids. Germline-derived CDR1 and CDR2 are SNHLY and FYNNEI. The full variable domain, completed using reference TRBV2 and TRBJ2-4, is EPEVTQTPSHQVTQMGQEVILRCVPISNHLYFYWYRQILGQKVEFLVSFYNNEISEKSEIFDDQFSVERPDGSNFTLKIRSTKLEDSAMYFCASRRRTSGGTGAKNIQYFGAGTRLSVL.

This clonotype was seen a few times. The CDR3 nucleotides read TGTGCCAGCAGCCCTCGGAGGAGCGGGAGCGTGGAGACCCAGTACTTC. Protein: CASSPRRSGSVETQYF. V usage is TRBV7-2 and J usage is TRBJ2-5; 8 bases match TRBD2. Losses at the gene ends were 5 bases for V and 5 bases for J; bases not matched to a gene: 13. This CDR3 has 16 residues. Germline loops: CDR1 SGHTA, CDR2 FQGNSA.